A single sample is the source of the 12 T cell receptor beta chains below, sequenced in a study of cytomegalovirus exposure and HLA in healthy donors. With 60 Vbeta and 13 Jbeta primers, the PCR was carried out. The data were produced by immunoSEQ multiplex PCR, yet TCRdb's version contains in-frame clones alone and is incomplete. The table shows about 170,000 clones, with around three quarters occurring only once. The sample was PBMCs. Receptor source: a woman in her forties or fifties in good health and CMV-seronegative.

This chain connects TRBV19 to TRBJ2-1, with a possible D match to TRBD2 (6 bases). Trimming stripped 5 bases from V and 6 bases from J, with 11 bases between. The germline V gene encodes CDR1 LNHDA and CDR2 SQIVND (reference sequence). This CDR3 has 13 amino acids. The chain's CDR3 is CASSPASVNEQFF. The DNA for the CDR3 is TGTGCCAGTAGTCCGGCTAGCGTCAATGAGCAGTTCTTC.

The CDR3 DNA follows: TGTGCCAGCAGTTTAACCGGGACAGGGTACCAGCCCCAGCATTTT. Amino acid sequence: CASSLTGTGYQPQHF. The chain uses TRBV28 and TRBJ1-5; 9 bases match TRBD1. The trim removed 2 bases at V and 7 bases at J, leaving 6 bases unmatched. This CDR3 region has 15 residues. CDR1 is MDHEN, CDR2 SYDVKM, per germline.

This clone appeared once. V and J are TRBV28 and TRBJ2-4; D gene uncertain. Germline V gene sequence: CDR1 MDHEN, CDR2 SYDVKM. The CDR3 is 15 amino acids. With 6 bases removed from V and 0 bases from J, the gap between germline ends came to 12 bases. The CDR3, as DNA: TGTGCCAGCAGCCCGCTAGAACTAGCCAAAAACATTCAGTACTTC. It translates to CASSPLELAKNIQYF.

This clone was seen more than once but under ten times. This sequence joins TRBV28 and TRBJ2-7; TRBD1 might be the D (5 bases). V was trimmed by 3 bases and J by 6 bases, leaving 15 bases between them. The CDR3 length is 14 residues. Germline V lookup: CDR1 MDHEN, CDR2 SYDVKM. The CDR3 DNA follows: TGTGCCAGCAGTTTCGTAACAGGTGGAAGCGAGCAGTACTTC. Amino acids: CASSFVTGGSEQYF. The full variable domain, completed using reference TRBV28 and TRBJ2-7, is DVKVTQSSRYLVKRTGEKVFLECVQDMDHENMFWYRQDPGLGLRLIYFSYDVKMKEKGDIPEGYSVSREKKERFSLILESASTNQTSMYLCASSFVTGGSEQYFGPGTRLTVT.

The chain couples TRBV7-2 to TRBJ1-1; D may be TRBD1 (5 bases). Germline CDR1 SGHTA, CDR2 FQGNSA. Trimming cost V 3 bases and J 8 bases, with 10 bases left between them. The CDR3 totals 12 residues. DNA of the CDR3: TGTGCCAGCAGCTTTGGGCAGGGAGAAGCTTTCTTT. As protein: CASSFGQGEAFF. The entire variable domain, with the rest obtained from reference TRBV7-2 and TRBJ1-1, is as follows: GAGVSQSPSNKVTEKGKDVELRCDPISGHTALYWYRQSLGQGLEFLIYFQGNSAPDKSGLPSDRFSAERTGGSVSTLTIQRTQQEDSAVYLCASSFGQGEAFFGQGTRLTVV.

This clone turned up a few times. The gene calls are TRBV5-6 and TRBJ1-3, with D uncertain. The CDR3 loop spans 16 amino acids. The germline gives CDR1 SGHDT, CDR2 YYEEEE. Trimming took 4 bases from V and 0 from J, leaving 14 bases between them. The CDR3 region is CASSVGLRSSGNTIYF. CDR3 coding DNA: TGTGCCAGCAGCGTGGGCCTTCGGAGCTCTGGAAACACCATATATTTT.

The chain joins TRBV2 to TRBJ1-5, with 7 bases fitting TRBD1. The CDR3 runs 13 residues. Trimming cost V 9 bases and J 3 bases; bases outside gene matches: 5. Looked up from germline, CDR1 is SNHLY and CDR2 is FYNNEI. The CDR3 is CASKQGNNQPQHF. CDR3 in DNA: TGTGCCAGTAAACAGGGGAACAATCAGCCCCAGCATTTT. Drawing the rest from reference TRBV2 and TRBJ1-5, the complete variable domain is EPEVTQTPSHQVTQMGQEVILRCVPISNHLYFYWYRQILGQKVEFLVSFYNNEISEKSEIFDDQFSVERPDGSNFTLKIRSTKLEDSAMYFCASKQGNNQPQHFGDGTRLSIL.

This clone was recorded a few times. The V gene is TRBV11-3, the J gene TRBJ2-1; no firm D call. Deletions cut 3 bases from V and 8 bases from J, with 11 bases between. CDR3 length equals 13 residues. Germline V CDR1 and CDR2: SGHNT, YENEEA. CDR3 loop: CASSFSASDEQFF. The CDR3 bases are TGTGCCAGCAGCTTTAGTGCCTCGGATGAGCAGTTCTTC.

The chain combines TRBV7-2 with TRBJ2-1, with D maybe TRBD1 (5 bases). This CDR3 region has 18 residues. V was shortened by 1 base and J by 6 bases, with 22 bases between the two germline ends. CDR1 and CDR2 from the germline V gene are SGHTA and FQGNSA. The CDR3 DNA reads TGTGCCAGCAGCTTAGGTGACGCCAGGGTAGGGTCTCGCAATGAGCAGTTCTTC. This encodes CASSLGDARVGSRNEQFF. Looking up the rest from reference TRBV7-2 and TRBJ2-1 gives the full variable domain: GAGVSQSPSNKVTEKGKDVELRCDPISGHTALYWYRQSLGQGLEFLIYFQGNSAPDKSGLPSDRFSAERTGGSVSTLTIQRTQQEDSAVYLCASSLGDARVGSRNEQFFGPGTRLTVL.

The chain is built from TRBV5-1 and TRBJ2-3; TRBD2 might be the D (5 bases). V was clipped by 0 bases and J by 6 bases, with 8 bases between them. The CDR3 spans 13 residues. The germline V gene encodes CDR1 SGHRS and CDR2 YFSETQ. The CDR3 is CASSLGRNDTQYF. CDR3 nucleotide sequence: TGCGCCAGCAGCTTGGGGAGGAACGATACGCAGTATTTT.

The table lists this clone with a count of one. DNA of the CDR3: TGTGCCAGCACCCGAGGCGTAGCGGGAGGACTAGGAAACGAGCAGTACTTC. As protein: CASTRGVAGGLGNEQYF. This rearrangement joins TRBV7-2 to TRBJ2-7, with 10 bases lining up with TRBD2. The CDR3 length is 17 residues. CDR1 and CDR2 (germline): SGHTA, FQGNSA. Unmatched junction bases numbered 17, after V lost 7 bases and J lost 5 bases.

This clone has a single count. Sequence at one end of the junction differs from germline and may be a read error. The rearrangement uses TRBV7-9 and TRBJ2-7, with 7 positions matching TRBD1. Germline CDR1 SEHNR, CDR2 FQNEAQ (reference sequence). CDR3 size: 13 residues. The CDR3 DNA is TGTTCCAGCCTCGGGCCGGGACAGCTATTTCTGTACTTC. It codes for CSSLGPGQLFLYF. The whole variable domain, remainder taken from reference TRBV7-9 and TRBJ2-7, is DTGVSQNPRHKITKRGQNVTFRCDPISEHNRLYWYRQTLGQGPEFLTYFQNEAQLEKSRLLSDRFSAERPKGSFSTLEIQRTEQGDSAMYLCSSLGPGQLFLYFGPGTRLTVT.